The rows below give T cell receptor beta chains drawn from one sample of a study of T cell repertoires in cytomegalovirus infection. TCRdb re-derived calls from the reads in MiXCR, one entry per CDR3 protein. There are about 180,000 distinct CDR3 sequences in the sample; 15% to 20% occur only once, and 20% to 25% lies in the top ten. The sequenced sample consisted of CD8+ T cells from PBMCs. These receptors all come from a human donor in good health (CMV status not recorded). Some clones in this sample may be carry-over from other donors' samples. CDR3s leave out the opening cysteine and the closing phenylalanine or tryptophan.

j_call,v_call,cdr3_aa
TRBJ1-6,TRBV7-6,DSSLLRDRNSPLH
TRBJ2-5,TRBV27,ASSPTGAGTQY
TRBJ1-5,TRBV7-8,ASSLGGTRGSGPQH
TRBJ2-2,TRBV12-5,ASGFGRGTTNTGELF
TRBJ1-1,TRBV20-1,SAPTRQGGNTEAF
TRBJ2-7,TRBV2,ASSEDRFRPYEQY
TRBJ1-6,TRBV7-9,ASSYSSYNSPLH
TRBJ1-1,TRBV7-6,ASTLFPGQGKVRTEAF
TRBJ2-1,TRBV28,ASSSPDRNNEQF
TRBJ2-5,TRBV4-3,ASSQDRGREETQY
TRBJ2-4,TRBV29-1,SVGTPDVAKNIQY
TRBJ2-6,TRBV4-1,ASSQGQGALDWANVLT
TRBJ1-4,TRBV7-9,ASSQRLGDEKLF
TRBJ1-2,TRBV28,ASSPAGQNYGYT
TRBJ1-5,TRBV7-9,ASSPAPGAHQPQH
TRBJ1-6,TRBV28,ASHQRNSNSPLH
TRBJ2-1,TRBV27,ASSLHDRTAEEGNEQF
TRBJ1-2,TRBV7-2,ARTRELDYGYT
TRBJ2-5,TRBV7-3,ASSLTGLQETQY
TRBJ2-1,TRBV24-1,STSDPGAHGSYNEQF
TRBJ2-1,TRBV9,ASSVVPSSGGANEQF
TRBJ2-1,TRBV7-9,ASSLPRGTYNEQF
TRBJ2-3,TRBV7-8,ASSLAFGSADTQY
TRBJ1-2,TRBV12-5,ASGFWDRKNYGYT
TRBJ2-7,TRBV4-1,ASSQGPGQGVSYEQY
TRBJ2-5,TRBV4-1,ASSRLTGGEETQY
TRBJ1-5,TRBV7-2,ASSPEGQGAYNQPQH
TRBJ1-4,TRBV28,ASSPPWGVDEKLF
TRBJ2-7,TRBV29-1,SVTTGMFYEQY
TRBJ1-1,TRBV29-1,SVGGANTEAF
TRBJ1-5,TRBV28,ASRGRPGGNQPQH
TRBJ2-2,TRBV29-1,SVGGAGGPTGELF
TRBJ1-1,TRBV25-1,ASSESLGANTEAF
TRBJ2-7,TRBV7-9,ASGSPGTNYEQY
TRBJ1-2,TRBV7-9,ASSLAGERFGYT
TRBJ1-1,TRBV28,ASSKDYTEAF
TRBJ2-2,TRBV12-3/TRBV12-4,ASSPYGGAFTGELF
TRBJ1-1,TRBV20-1,SARRAGYTEAF
TRBJ2-7,TRBV28,ATSGQGNYEQY
TRBJ1-6,TRBV4-1,ASSQAGQGYYSTSPLH
TRBJ1-1,TRBV7-9,ASSLAPEDTEAF